The 8 T cell receptor beta chains below come from one sample, sequenced in a study of T cell responses to AZD1222 COVID-19 vaccine. Repertoires were generated with immunoSEQ multiplex PCR, while TCRdb's copy carries only in-frame clones and drops some. The sample records some 110,000 clones, 80% to 90% being singletons. This material consisted of peripheral blood, taken on day 0 of AZD1222 vaccination. The receptors originated from an adult in good health.

V and J are TRBV5-6 and TRBJ1-5; D gene uncertain. Deletions cut 4 bases from V and 4 bases from J, with 12 bases between. Germline CDR1 SGHDT, CDR2 YYEEEE. The CDR3 length is 14 residues. The CDR3 protein is CASSQTRGNQPQHF. As DNA, the CDR3 is TGTGCCAGCAGCCAAACCAGAGGGAATCAGCCCCAGCATTTT.

This chain connects TRBV29-1 to TRBJ2-3; the D gene is possibly TRBD2 (6 bases). V was clipped by 8 bases and J by 6 bases, with 24 bases between them. From germline, CDR1 is SQVTM and CDR2 ANQGSEA. The CDR3 contains 15 residues. CDR3 nucleotides: TGCAGCCCATGGGGAGGACGGGGTGAGAGCGATACGCAGTATTTT. Encoded protein: CSPWGGRGESDTQYF.

J is TRBJ2-7 and V is TRBV4-1; tentative D call: TRBD2 (6 bases). Germline assignment: CDR1 MGHRA and CDR2 YSYEKL. The V end lost 2 bases, the J end lost 5 bases, and 10 bases lay between the germline ends. The CDR3 spans 13 residues. CDR3 DNA: TGCGCCAGCAGCCAAAAACTAGCCGACGAGCAGTACTTC. Translation: CASSQKLADEQYF.

This clone turned up a few times. This sequence joins TRBV29-1 and TRBJ1-4; TRBD1 agrees at 7 bases. Germline CDR1 SQVTM, CDR2 ANQGSEA. The CDR3 has 12 amino acids. J gave up 8 bases and V 7 bases, and 7 bases lay outside the gene matches. Here the CDR3 reads CSAGTDGEKLFF. The CDR3 region has the DNA TGCAGCGCCGGGACAGACGGAGAAAAACTGTTTTTT.

The chain has TRBV4-1 and TRBJ1-6; 7 bases align to TRBD1. The trim removed 0 bases at V and 6 bases at J, leaving 2 bases unmatched. The CDR3 contains 15 residues. CDR1 is MGHRA and CDR2 is YSYEKL in the germline V gene. DNA for the CDR3: TGCGCCAGCAGCCAAGAGGGACAGCTTAATTCACCCCTCCACTTT. Protein product: CASSQEGQLNSPLHF.

The chain recombines TRBV28 with TRBJ2-7; D not resolved. This CDR3 region has 12 residues. Trimming removed 2 bases from V and 4 bases from J, with 6 bases in between. Per the germline V gene, CDR1 is MDHEN and CDR2 is SYDVKM. In DNA, the CDR3 is TGTGCCAGCAGTTTAGCGAAGTACGAGCAGTACTTC. Translation: CASSLAKYEQYF. The full variable domain, in which reference TRBV28 and TRBJ2-7 provide the parts outside the CDR3, is DVKVTQSSRYLVKRTGEKVFLECVQDMDHENMFWYRQDPGLGLRLIYFSYDVKMKEKGDIPEGYSVSREKKERFSLILESASTNQTSMYLCASSLAKYEQYFGPGTRLTVT.

This clone was found once. The chain has TRBV6-5 and TRBJ2-5; D might be TRBD2 (6 bases). This CDR3 has 14 amino acids. Germline CDR1 reads MNHEY; CDR2 reads SVGAGI. Trimming removed 8 bases at V and 2 bases at J, with 15 bases between. Written as DNA, the CDR3 is TGTGCCAGCTCGGTTTTTCGGGGGCAAGAGACCCAGTACTTC. It is translated as CASSVFRGQETQYF.

This rearrangement joins TRBV28 to TRBJ2-7; 9 bases line up with TRBD2. From germline, CDR1 is MDHEN and CDR2 SYDVKM. The trim removed 4 bases at V and 3 bases at J, leaving 13 bases unmatched. The CDR3 has 17 residues. In nucleotides, the CDR3 is TGTGCCAGCAGTTCTCGTTTACGAGCGGGGGGAAACTACGAGCAGTACTTC. Encoded protein: CASSSRLRAGGNYEQYF.